Each of the 30 T cell receptor beta chains below was sequenced from the same sample in a study of T cells in Graves' hyperthyroidism and ophthalmopathy. TCR beta CDR3 regions were amplified from RNA. The HTBI primer set was used in a first-round RT-PCR of the TCR CDR3. TCRdb analysed the multiplex PCR reads with MiXCR anew, one entry per CDR3 protein. The sample includes hundreds of thousands of distinct CDR3 sequences, approximately 25% of them seen just once. Sequencing used blood. The receptor set was obtained from a woman in her 30s with Graves' ophthalmopathy.

This clonotype was picked up a small number of times. Since a much larger clone is just one base distant, this may be a read error. The chain carries TRBV20-1 and TRBJ1-3; TRBD1 aligns across 8 bases. This CDR3 region has 14 residues. The germline V gene has CDR1 DFQATT and CDR2 SNEGSKA (reference sequence). The CDR3 is CGARQGASGNTIYF. CDR3 in DNA: TGCGGTGCTCGTCAGGGGGCGTCTGGAAACACCATATATTTT.

This clonotype was counted many times. This rearrangement joins TRBV20-1 to TRBJ2-7, with 11 bases matching TRBD2. Germline CDR1 DFQATT, CDR2 SNEGSKA (reference sequence). V was pared by 5 bases and J by 6 bases, with 9 bases of the junction left unmatched. CDR3 length: 14 residues. CDR3 nucleotide sequence: TGCAGTGCTCTAATAGCGGGGGGGATTTTCGAGCAGTACTTC. It codes for CSALIAGGIFEQYF.

The V and J genes are TRBV4-1 and TRBJ2-5, with 7 positions matching TRBD1. The CDR3 contains 16 residues. J lost 7 bases, V lost 3 bases, and 14 bases had no gene match. CDR1 is MGHRA and CDR2 is YSYEKL in the germline V gene. DNA for the CDR3: TGCGCCAGCAGCCACACGATGACAGGGTCGGACGGGACCCAGTACTTC. Translation: CASSHTMTGSDGTQYF.

V and J are TRBV11-2 and TRBJ2-2, with 11 positions matching TRBD1. Per the germline V gene, CDR1 is SGHAT and CDR2 is FQNNGV. There are 16 residues in the CDR3. V lost 3 bases, J lost 5 bases, and 5 bases stayed unmatched. This CDR3 is CASSFRTGGVTGELFF. CDR3 in DNA: TGTGCCAGCAGCTTTAGGACAGGGGGCGTTACCGGGGAGCTGTTTTTT.

This clonotype was seen ten or more times. The V and J genes are TRBV11-2 and TRBJ2-7; D could derive from TRBD1 or TRBD2 (5 bases each). V lost 2 bases and J 2 bases, leaving 13 bases between the germline ends. Germline V gene data show CDR1 as SGHAT and CDR2 as FQNNGV. The length of the CDR3 is 15 residues. In DNA, the CDR3 is TGTGCCAGCAGCTTATTCCCCGGGGCAGCCTACGAGCAGTACTTC. Amino acids: CASSLFPGAAYEQYF.

This rearrangement joins TRBV2 to TRBJ2-7; 7 bases align to TRBD2. This CDR3 is 16 amino acids long. Germline values: CDR1 SNHLY, CDR2 FYNNEI. J lost 2 bases, V lost 7 bases, and 14 bases had no gene match. Written as DNA, the CDR3 is TGTGCCAGCACAAAAAGGGCGGGAGAGGGAACCTACGAGCAGTACTTC. It yields the protein CASTKRAGEGTYEQYF.

This clonotype has a count of ten or more. The V and J genes are TRBV7-2 and TRBJ2-7; D remains ambiguous. Trimming took 0 bases from V and 3 from J, leaving 9 bases between them. Germline assignment: CDR1 SGHTA and CDR2 FQGNSA. This CDR3 is 14 amino acids long. In nucleotides, the CDR3 is TGTGCCAGCAGCTTAGCCAGCCAGAACTACGAGCAGTACTTC. As protein: CASSLASQNYEQYF.

This clonotype was found many times. This chain uses TRBV7-3 with TRBJ1-2; 8 bases align to TRBD1. The CDR3 length is 13 residues. V was clipped by 4 bases and J by 5 bases; unmatched bases: 3. Germline CDR1 and CDR2: SGHTA and FQGTGA. DNA for the CDR3: TGTGCCAGCAGCTCAACAGGGGGTTATGGCTACACCTTC. It codes for CASSSTGGYGYTF.

This clonotype showed up many times. In nucleotides, the CDR3 is TGTGCCAGTAGTACCCCTTGGGATCAGCCCCAGCATTTT. This gives the protein CASSTPWDQPQHF. This rearrangement joins TRBV19 to TRBJ1-5; D ambiguous. Germline V gene sequence: CDR1 LNHDA, CDR2 SQIVND (reference sequence). The CDR3 runs to 13 residues. V was shortened by 4 bases and J by 5 bases, with 9 bases between the two germline ends.

This sequence joins TRBV12-3 or TRBV12-4 and TRBJ1-5; 8 nucleotides line up with TRBD1. The CDR3 consists of 15 residues. Trimming cost V 2 bases and J 6 bases; bases outside gene matches: 6. CDR3 residues: CASSLLGRGLQPQHF. The CDR3 coding sequence is TGTGCCAGCAGTTTATTGGGCAGGGGGCTTCAGCCCCAGCATTTT.

V usage is TRBV12-3 or TRBV12-4 and J usage is TRBJ2-5; 10 positions match TRBD2. The CDR3 runs to 14 residues. V was pared by 4 bases and J by 7 bases, with 6 bases of the junction left unmatched. In DNA, the CDR3 is TGTGCCAGCAGTTCGGGACTAGCGTTCTGGACCCAGTACTTC. It specifies CASSSGLAFWTQYF.

This clonotype was counted at least ten times. V and J are TRBV6-1 and TRBJ1-2; TRBD1 matches 8 bases. With V trimmed by 6 bases and J by 4 bases, 7 bases remained unmatched. The V gene's germline CDR1 is MNHNS and CDR2 SASEGT. The CDR3 runs to 14 residues. In DNA, the CDR3 is TGTGCCAGCAGGAAAGGACAGGGAGGCTATGGCTACACCTTC. Amino acid sequence: CASRKGQGGYGYTF.

This clonotype has only a few counts. CDR3: CASSPTASEPQHF. Written as DNA, the CDR3 is TGTGCCAGCAGCCCGACGGCGTCGGAGCCCCAGCATTTT. This chain connects TRBV14 to TRBJ1-5; D unclear. The V and J ends lost 4 bases and 8 bases respectively, with 12 bases between them. The CDR3 sequence is 13 residues long. The V gene's germline CDR1 is SGHDN and CDR2 FVKESK.

This clonotype was recorded a few times. The J gene is TRBJ1-1, the V gene TRBV3-1; D ambiguous. The germline gives CDR1 LGHDT, CDR2 YNNKEL (reference sequence). The germline V and J ends were trimmed by 2 bases and 1 base, with 8 bases remaining between them. CDR3 length equals 14 residues. The CDR3 loop is CASSQSGGNTEAFF. In DNA form, the CDR3 reads TGTGCCAGCAGCCAATCGGGAGGGAACACTGAAGCTTTCTTT.

This clonotype was counted many times. The chain combines TRBV20-1 with TRBJ2-3; 9 nucleotides align to TRBD2. V lost 0 bases, J lost 6 bases, and 19 bases stayed unmatched. This CDR3 comprises 19 residues. Per the germline V gene, CDR1 is DFQATT and CDR2 is SNEGSKA (reference sequence). The CDR3 loop is CSARDIFSLAGTVLDTQYF. In DNA form, the CDR3 reads TGCAGTGCTAGAGATATTTTCTCCCTAGCGGGGACCGTTCTGGATACGCAGTATTTT.

The gene calls are TRBV6-5 and TRBJ1-2; D is unclear. This CDR3 spans 14 amino acids. Germline V CDR1 and CDR2: MNHEY, SVGAGI. V lost 5 bases, J lost 1 base, and 11 bases lay in between. Here the CDR3 DNA reads TGTGCCAGCAGTCACCAAGTGGATAACTATGGCTACACCTTC. Protein: CASSHQVDNYGYTF.

This clonotype has ten or more counts. The chain is built from TRBV27 and TRBJ1-5; D gene ambiguous. The V end lost 4 bases, the J end lost 0 bases, and 13 bases lay between the germline ends. This CDR3 spans 16 amino acids. The germline V gene has CDR1 MNHEY and CDR2 SMNVEV (reference sequence). This CDR3 reads CASSYTHDISNQPQHF. The CDR3 nucleotides are TGTGCCAGCAGTTATACCCACGACATTAGCAATCAGCCCCAGCATTTT.

Many counts were recorded for this clonotype. The V and J genes are TRBV9 and TRBJ2-5; D not resolved. The germline V and J ends were trimmed by 4 bases and 0 bases, with 16 bases remaining between them. This CDR3 comprises 16 residues. Germline CDR1 SGDLS, CDR2 YYNGEE. The CDR3 DNA is TGTGCCAGCAGCCCCGGTGAGGCGATGTACCAAGAGACCCAGTACTTC. This translates into CASSPGEAMYQETQYF.

This clonotype has a count of ten or more. The V and J genes are TRBV28 and TRBJ2-5; 7 nucleotides match TRBD2. The CDR3 contains 14 residues. The germline V gene encodes CDR1 MDHEN and CDR2 SYDVKM. With 1 base clipped from V and 5 bases from J, the junction kept 4 bases outside the gene matches. The CDR3 bases are TGTGCCAGCAGTTTATTTGCGGGGGTGGAGACCCAGTACTTC. Translated, it gives CASSLFAGVETQYF.

The chain employs TRBV18 and TRBJ2-7, with 10 positions matching TRBD1. The germline CDR1 and CDR2 sequences are KGHSH and LQKENI. The CDR3 loop spans 16 amino acids. V was pared by 4 bases and J by 5 bases, with 11 bases of the junction left unmatched. The chain's CDR3 is CASSLSRQGAADEQYF. CDR3 in DNA: TGTGCCAGCTCACTATCGCGACAGGGGGCCGCCGACGAGCAGTACTTC.

There are many counts of this clonotype. V usage is TRBV20-1 and J usage is TRBJ2-6; D is ambiguous. The CDR3 contains 17 residues. Germline V gives CDR1 DFQATT, CDR2 SNEGSKA (reference sequence). With 2 bases removed from V and 0 bases from J, the gap between germline ends came to 14 bases. Written as DNA, the CDR3 is TGCAGTGCTAGACGGTGGGCTTCGAGCTCTGGGGCCAACGTCCTGACTTTC. It is translated as CSARRWASSSGANVLTF.

With regard to this clonotype: A much larger clone lies one base from this, so it may be a read error. This sequence joins TRBV7-2 and TRBJ1-2; D is unclear. Germline assignment: CDR1 SGHTA and CDR2 FQGNSA. The CDR3 sequence is 15 residues long. CDR3 loop: CASILVEAGHYGYTF. The CDR3 coding sequence is TGTGCCAGCATCTTAGTCGAGGCAGGACACTATGGCTACACCTTC.

This clonotype has at least ten counts. The V and J genes are TRBV29-1 and TRBJ1-1; D is undetermined. V was pared by 6 bases and J by 0 bases, with 5 bases between. The CDR3 consists of 11 residues. CDR1 is SQVTM, CDR2 ANQGSEA, per germline. The CDR3 sequence: CSVGMNTEAFF. In nucleotides, the CDR3 is TGCAGCGTGGGCATGAACACTGAAGCTTTCTTT.

In its sample, this clonotype was seen many times. The rearrangement links TRBV27 to TRBJ2-7, with TRBD1 identical over 9 bases. The V gene end was trimmed by 7 bases and the J gene end by 3 bases; junction bases not matched to a gene: 4. There are 13 residues in the CDR3. The germline V gene has CDR1 MNHEY and CDR2 SMNVEV (reference sequence). The CDR3 sequence is CASTPTGGYEQYF. CDR3 nucleotide sequence: TGTGCCAGCACCCCGACAGGGGGCTACGAGCAGTACTTC.

The V call is TRBV7-9, the J call TRBJ2-7; D gene ambiguous. Trimming pared 5 bases from V and 2 bases from J, leaving 16 bases between. The CDR3 is 15 amino acids. CDR1 SEHNR and CDR2 FQNEAQ come from the germline V gene (reference sequence). The chain's CDR3 is CASSLSSDVAYEQYF. In DNA, the CDR3 is TGTGCCAGCAGCCTTTCGAGCGACGTCGCCTACGAGCAGTACTTC.

This clonotype was recorded many times. The chain couples TRBV29-1 to TRBJ1-1; tentatively, D is TRBD1 (6 bases). Trimming removed 2 bases at V and 0 bases at J, with 13 bases between. The CDR3 length is 15 residues. Germline CDR1 and CDR2: SQVTM and ANQGSEA. DNA of the CDR3: TGCAGCGTTGAATGGAGGGACAAAATGAACACTGAAGCTTTCTTT. Its translation: CSVEWRDKMNTEAFF.

This clonotype occurred many times. This sequence joins TRBV2 and TRBJ2-2; 12 bases match TRBD2. The ends lost 6 bases at V and 6 bases at J; junction bases unmatched: 5. The CDR3 runs to 15 residues. In germline, CDR1 is SNHLY, CDR2 FYNNEI. The CDR3 loop is CASSTSSGGAGELFF. CDR3 bases: TGTGCCAGCAGCACGTCTAGCGGGGGGGCCGGGGAGCTGTTTTTT.

As for this clonotype: This may be a read error: a much more frequent sequence differs by one nucleotide. The chain carries TRBV6-1 and TRBJ2-5, with D tentatively TRBD2 (5 bases). This CDR3 is 14 amino acids long. Trimming left V 3 bases short and J 0 bases short, with 8 bases between. CDR1 is MNHNS, CDR2 SASEGT, per germline. The CDR3 sequence is CASSERADQETQYF. CDR3 bases: TGTGCCAGCAGTGAGAGGGCAGACCAAGAGACCCAGTACTTC.

This clonotype was counted many times. The chain employs TRBV29-1 and TRBJ1-2, with 10 nucleotides matching TRBD1. The CDR3 is 15 amino acids. Germline V CDR1 and CDR2: SQVTM, ANQGSEA. V trimming: 7 bases; J trimming: 1 base; junction bases outside the gene matches: 9. For the CDR3, the DNA is TGCAGCGCGGACTCCGGGACAGGGGATAACTATGGCTACACCTTC. It specifies CSADSGTGDNYGYTF.

This clonotype has only a few counts. This chain uses TRBV12-3 or TRBV12-4 with TRBJ2-7, with 7 bases lining up with TRBD1. V dropped 8 bases and J dropped 3; count of bases not matched to a gene: 7. The CDR3 sequence is 13 residues long. CDR3 DNA sequence: TGTGCCAGCCAAGGGGGCGGTCACTACGAGCAGTACTTC. Translation gives CASQGGGHYEQYF.